Listed below are T cell receptor beta chains from one sample, sequenced in a study of spatial heterogeneity in lung cancer. A single record per CDR3 protein comes from TCRdb applying MiXCR to the 5' RACE reads. The sample lists 2,000 to 3,000 distinct CDR3 sequences, roughly 18% occurring once. This material consisted of lung tumor tissue, taken at surgery. These receptors were obtained from a male donor with early-stage non-small cell lung cancer. Each CDR3 is given with its conserved first and last residue. A D gene is named only where the DNA matches it firmly. The listing skips clone size in some rows; elsewhere it reads once, few, many or a size class.

.	large	TRBJ1-5	TRBV12-3/TRBV12-4	TGTGCCAGCAGCGGACAGCTCGGCAATCAGCCCCAGCATTTT	CASSGQLGNQPQHF
.	many	TRBJ2-7	TRBV6-1	TGTGCCAGCCGGTGGCACGGGGACGAGCAGTACTTC	CASRWHGDEQYF
TRBD2	medium-sized	TRBJ2-5	TRBV2	TGTGCCAGCAGTGAACCTAGAGTAGCGGGAGGGCAAGAGACCCAGTACTTC	CASSEPRVAGGQETQYF
.	.	TRBJ2-7	TRBV3-1	TGTGCCAGCAGCCCCGAATGGGGTCCCTACGAGCAGTACTTC	CASSPEWGPYEQYF
TRBD2	.	TRBJ2-3	TRBV28	TGTGCCAGCAGTTTAGGTGGGAGGGAACCCCACACAGATACGCAGTATTTT	CASSLGGREPHTDTQYF
TRBD1	medium-sized	TRBJ2-5	TRBV6-1	TGTGCCAGCAGTGACGCGGACAGGCAAGAGACCCAGTACTTC	CASSDADRQETQYF
TRBD2	medium-sized	TRBJ2-1	TRBV29-1	TGCAGCGTTCCCCTAGCGGGAGGCCACAATGAGCAGTTCTTC	CSVPLAGGHNEQFF
.	large	TRBJ1-5	TRBV20-1	TGCAGTGCTAGCCTCCGTCCCAATCAGCCCCAGCATTTT	CSASLRPNQPQHF
.	medium-sized	TRBJ2-5	TRBV7-2	TGTGCCAGCAGCTTACACAGACAAGAGACCCAGTACTTC	CASSLHRQETQYF
TRBD2	medium-sized	TRBJ2-2	TRBV20-1	TGCAGTGCACAACTAGCGGGGGGCACCGGGGAGCTGTTTTTT	CSAQLAGGTGELFF
.	once	TRBJ1-6	TRBV19	TGTGCCAGTAGTTTCGGACCGGGACTGGTCCACTTT	CASSFGPGLVHF
TRBD1	medium-sized	TRBJ2-5	TRBV5-1	TGCGCCAGCAGCTCCCACAGGGGGTATTCAGAGACCCAGTACTTC	CASSSHRGYSETQYF
.	medium-sized	TRBJ1-3	TRBV10-3	TGTGCCATCAGTGACAGCGATGGAGGTGCCGGAAACACCATATATTTT	CAISDSDGGAGNTIYF
.	medium-sized	TRBJ1-1	TRBV5-6	TGTGCCAGCAGCTCTTGGCCTGACCAAGCTTTCTTT	CASSSWPDQAFF
.	.	TRBJ1-6	TRBV7-3	TGTGCCAGCAGCTTATCCCGACAGGTCAATTCACCCCTCCACTTT	CASSLSRQVNSPLHF
.	.	TRBJ2-7	TRBV10-3	TGTGCCACAGGGACTCCCCTCGAGCAGTACTTC	CATGTPLEQYF
.	.	TRBJ1-1	TRBV12-3/TRBV12-4	TGTGCCAATTCATCCCCTGCGGGCCCGAACACTGAAGCTTTCTTT	CANSSPAGPNTEAFF
TRBD1	medium-sized	TRBJ1-2	TRBV5-1	TGCGCCAGCAGCTTCGACAGGGGCAACTATGGCTACACCTTC	CASSFDRGNYGYTF
.	.	TRBJ2-7	TRBV3-1	TGTGCCAGCAGCCAAGGGTACGAGCAGTACTTC	CASSQGYEQYF
.	.	TRBJ2-7	TRBV20-1	TGCAGTGCTGCCGCAGGGTTCTCCTACGAGCAGTACTTC	CSAAAGFSYEQYF
TRBD1	medium-sized	TRBJ1-5	TRBV6-2/TRBV6-3	TGTGCCAGCAGTTGGACAGGGAATCAGCCCCAGCATTTT	CASSWTGNQPQHF
.	medium-sized	TRBJ2-7	TRBV18	TGTGCCAGCTCACCACCGGTCTCTTACGAGCAGTACTTC	CASSPPVSYEQYF
TRBD2	medium-sized	TRBJ2-7	TRBV28	TGTGCCAGCAGTTTGCCCGGGGGGAGCGGGTCCTACGAGCAGTACTTC	CASSLPGGSGSYEQYF
.	large	TRBJ2-1	TRBV19	TGTGCCAGTAGTATAGGGTCAGGAGCGGGCAATGAGCAGTTCTTC	CASSIGSGAGNEQFF
.	medium-sized	TRBJ2-5	TRBV5-5	TGTGCCAGCAGCTTGGAACCAGGCGGGGGCCGCCAAGAGACCCAGTACTTC	CASSLEPGGGRQETQYF
.	few	TRBJ1-1	TRBV6-2/TRBV6-3	TGTGCCAGCAGTTACTCATTCCGGCGAGGAGCTTTCTTT	CASSYSFRRGAFF
.	medium-sized	TRBJ2-2	TRBV28	.	CVPAVFPGGTSCPGELFF
TRBD2	medium-sized	TRBJ2-3	TRBV9	TGTGCCAGCAGCGGAACTAGCGCAGATACGCAGTATTTT	CASSGTSADTQYF
.	medium-sized	TRBJ1-1	TRBV6-5	TGTGCCAGCAGCCTCGGAGACGGAAGAGGGTACACTGAAGCTTTCTTT	CASSLGDGRGYTEAFF
.	medium-sized	TRBJ2-7	TRBV20-1	TGCAGTGCTAGAGATACTGGCAGGGTCTACGAGCAGTACTTC	CSARDTGRVYEQYF
.	large	TRBJ1-1	TRBV12-3/TRBV12-4	TGTGCCAGCAGTTTGTCGGACACCCTCTCGAACACTGAAGCTTTCTTT	CASSLSDTLSNTEAFF
TRBD1	once	TRBJ2-7	TRBV5-1	TGCGCCAGCAGCTACAGGGGCTACGAGCAGTACTTC	CASSYRGYEQYF
TRBD1	.	TRBJ2-1	TRBV3-1	TGTGCCAGCAGCCAAGATGGGGGACAGGGTTCCTACAATGAGCAGTTCTTC	CASSQDGGQGSYNEQFF
.	medium-sized	TRBJ2-2	TRBV12-3/TRBV12-4	TGTGCCAGCAGCTCCAGGGGAGGGGGCAGCACCGGGGAGCTGTTTTTT	CASSSRGGGSTGELFF
.	.	TRBJ2-5	TRBV28	TGTGCCAGCAGTTTCAAGTGGGACCCCCAAGAGACCCAGTACTTC	CASSFKWDPQETQYF
.	large	TRBJ2-3	TRBV24-1	TGTGCCACCAGTGATCGACAAGGATCAAGCACAGATACGCAGTATTTT	CATSDRQGSSTDTQYF
TRBD1	large	TRBJ2-4	TRBV6-2/TRBV6-3	TGTGCCAGCAGATCCCCCGGGACAGGGGGACAAAACATTCAGTACTTC	CASRSPGTGGQNIQYF
.	medium-sized	TRBJ2-2	TRBV30	TGTGCCTGGAGTTGGGACACTTTGAACACCGGGGAGCTGTTTTTT	CAWSWDTLNTGELFF
TRBD1	medium-sized	TRBJ2-1	TRBV29-1	TGCAGCGGCCGGACAGGGGCCGGAAAGCAGTTCTTC	CSGRTGAGKQFF
TRBD1	large	TRBJ1-3	TRBV11-2	TGTGCCAGCAGCTTAACACACAGGGGGCGAAACACCATATATTTT	CASSLTHRGRNTIYF
.	few	TRBJ1-3	TRBV29-1	TGCAGCGTTGAAGAGGTTGCTCCCTCTGGAAACACCATATATTTT	CSVEEVAPSGNTIYF
.	.	TRBJ2-3	TRBV21-1	TGTGCCAGCAGCAAAGAGGGACAGGGTAGCACAGATACGCAGTATTTT	CASSKEGQGSTDTQYF